The source of this T cell receptor beta chain is a study of cytomegalovirus exposure and HLA in healthy donors (dated by TCRdb to about 2017). For the wider study: The roughly 650 repertoires of the first cohort and the 110 or so validation repertoires were produced on the same platform, according to a later analysis. The study combined high-throughput TCR immunosequencing, statistical association of individual TCRs with disease status, and machine learning to predict cytomegalovirus infection status. Besides the first cohort of hundreds of subjects, a separate validation cohort made up of 120 different subjects was used. The study was designed to test whether signatures of past pathogen exposure could be identified by cataloging public T cell receptors.

What the research found in general, with its limitations: A few of the identified cytomegalovirus-associated TCR beta chains were confirmed in vitro to be specific for cytomegalovirus antigens. The classifier was reported to diagnose cytomegalovirus status with high specificity and sensitivity in both the original cohort and the validation cohort. According to the authors, the approach could potentially be generalized to other disease states and immunological phenotypes. A later analysis had no HLA typing for the validation cohort, so co-occurrence there was scored across all 130 or so repertoires. A total of 150 or so TCR beta chains were listed by the study as associated with cytomegalovirus. In a later analysis, TCRs clustered in the first cohort were found to also tend to co-occur in the roughly 120 validation repertoires, with approximately 95% of cluster scores above 0. Most TCR sequences were seen in very few donors, while some public TCRs were found in many individuals.

Per the germline V gene, LGHNA is the CDR1 and YNFKEQ is the CDR2. From V the trimming removes 0 bases and from J it removes 2 bases, while the gene matches leave 8 bases of the junction unaccounted for. The CDR3 contains 17 residues, cysteine and phenylalanine counted. The kept DNA is CDR3 alone, 51 bases in frame from the first base. The library relied on the immunoSEQ multiplex PCR assay. From the authors' description of their analysis: A statistical classification framework was developed to diagnose cytomegalovirus status using the catalog of TCR beta chain sequences. Entries here come from immuneACCESS through TCRdb and include only in-frame sequences with V and J called. Some clones fail to appear in such tables; in the studies checked, an unresolved V gene covers under half of the shortfall, and the cause of the remainder is unknown. D and trimming come from the DNA, and the V and J calls and clone size come from that table. The sample records 150,000 to 200,000 clones, roughly 85% of which are singletons. About 17% of the sample belongs to the ten largest clones.

The donors were included in the validation cohort of some 120 subjects, a group kept apart from the approximately 690-subject first cohort. For this clone: Its antigen remains undetermined. Base qualities are missing; no much larger clone stands one base away.

The TCR comes from a man between 18 and 29 years old in good health and CMV-seropositive. Material for sequencing was PBMCs. The chain is made from TRBV4-2 and TRBJ2-7; 9 bases in the middle match TRBD2. The CDR3 is CASSQDLVSGRTYEQYF. DNA sequence: TGTGCCAGCAGCCAAGATTTAGTAAGCGGGAGGACCTACGAGCAGTACTTC.